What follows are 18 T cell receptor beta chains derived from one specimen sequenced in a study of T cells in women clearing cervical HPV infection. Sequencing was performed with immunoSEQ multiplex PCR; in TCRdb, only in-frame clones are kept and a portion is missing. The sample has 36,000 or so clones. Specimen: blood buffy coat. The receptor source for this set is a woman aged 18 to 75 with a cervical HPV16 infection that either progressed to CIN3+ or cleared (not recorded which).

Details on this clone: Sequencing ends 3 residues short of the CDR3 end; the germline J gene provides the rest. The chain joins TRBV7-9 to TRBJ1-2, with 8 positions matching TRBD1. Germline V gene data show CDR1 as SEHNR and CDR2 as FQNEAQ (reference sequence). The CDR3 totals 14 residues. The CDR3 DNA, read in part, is TGTGCCAGCAGCCACCGGGACAGGAATTACGAC. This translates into CASSHRDRNYD. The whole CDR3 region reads CASSHRDRNYDYTF. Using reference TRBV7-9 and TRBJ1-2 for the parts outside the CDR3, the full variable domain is DTGVSQNPRHKITKRGQNVTFRCDPISEHNRLYWYRQTLGQGPEFLTYFQNEAQLEKSRLLSDRFSAERPKGSFSTLEIQRTEQGDSAMYLCASSHRDRNYDYTFGSGTRLTVV.

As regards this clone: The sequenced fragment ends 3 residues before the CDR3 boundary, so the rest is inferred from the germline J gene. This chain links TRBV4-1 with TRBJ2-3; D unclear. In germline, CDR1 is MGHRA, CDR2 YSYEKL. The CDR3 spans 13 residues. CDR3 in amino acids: CASRGQGQETQYF. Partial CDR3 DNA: TGCGCCAGCAGGGGTCAAGGGCAAGAGACG.

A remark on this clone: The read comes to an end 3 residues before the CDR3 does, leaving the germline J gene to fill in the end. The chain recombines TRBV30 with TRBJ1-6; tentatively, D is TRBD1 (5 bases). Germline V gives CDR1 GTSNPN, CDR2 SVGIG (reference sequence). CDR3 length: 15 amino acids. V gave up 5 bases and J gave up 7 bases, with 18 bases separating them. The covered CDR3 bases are TGTGCCTGGGAGCTTCAGGGCTCTGTGAATTCACCC. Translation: CAWELQGSVNSP. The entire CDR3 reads CAWELQGSVNSPLHF.

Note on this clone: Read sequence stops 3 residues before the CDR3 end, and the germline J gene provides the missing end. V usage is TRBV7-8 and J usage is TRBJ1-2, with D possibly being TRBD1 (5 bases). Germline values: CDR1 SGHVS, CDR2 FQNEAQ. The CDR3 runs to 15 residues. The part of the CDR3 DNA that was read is TGTGCCAGCAGCTTAGCGAGTAGCGGGGGTTACGAC. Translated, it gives CASSLASSGGYD. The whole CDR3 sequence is CASSLASSGGYDYTF.

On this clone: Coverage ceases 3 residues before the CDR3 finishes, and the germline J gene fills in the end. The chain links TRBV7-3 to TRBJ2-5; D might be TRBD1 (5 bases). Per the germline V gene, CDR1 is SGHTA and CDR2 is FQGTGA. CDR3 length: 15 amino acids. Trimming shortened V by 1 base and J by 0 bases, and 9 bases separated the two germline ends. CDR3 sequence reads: CASSLMVGHQETQYF. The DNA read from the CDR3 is TGTGCCAGCAGCTTAATGGTGGGGCACCAAGAGACC. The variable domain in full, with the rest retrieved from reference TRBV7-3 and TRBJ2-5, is GAGVSQTPSNKVTEKGKYVELRCDPISGHTALYWYRQSLGQGPEFLIYFQGTGAADDSGLPNDRFFAVRPEGSVSTLKIQRTERGDSAVYLCASSLMVGHQETQYFGPGTRLLVL.

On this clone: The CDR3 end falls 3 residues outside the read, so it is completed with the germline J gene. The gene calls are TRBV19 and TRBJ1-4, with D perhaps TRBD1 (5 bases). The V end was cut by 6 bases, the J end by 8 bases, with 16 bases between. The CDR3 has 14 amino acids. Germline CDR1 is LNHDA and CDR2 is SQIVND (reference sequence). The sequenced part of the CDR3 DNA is TGTGCCAGTAGCCTCGCGTGGGGGGAGGAAAAA. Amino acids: CASSLAWGEEK. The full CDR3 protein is CASSLAWGEEKLFF.

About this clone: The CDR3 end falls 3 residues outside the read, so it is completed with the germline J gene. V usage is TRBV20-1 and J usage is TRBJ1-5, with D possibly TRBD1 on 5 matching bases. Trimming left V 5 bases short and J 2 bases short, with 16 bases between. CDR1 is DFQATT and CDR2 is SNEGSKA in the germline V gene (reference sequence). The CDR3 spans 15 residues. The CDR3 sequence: CSAFPGGRGNQPQHF. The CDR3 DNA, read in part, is TGCAGTGCTTTTCCGGGGGGGAGAGGCAATCAGCCC.

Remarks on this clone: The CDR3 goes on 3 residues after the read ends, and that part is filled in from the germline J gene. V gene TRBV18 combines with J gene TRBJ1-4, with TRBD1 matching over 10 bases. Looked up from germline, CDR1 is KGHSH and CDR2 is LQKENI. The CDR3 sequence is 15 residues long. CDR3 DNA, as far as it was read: TGTGCCAGCTCACCCCAGGGACAGGGGAATTCACCA. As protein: CASSPQGQGNSP. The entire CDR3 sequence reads CASSPQGQGNSPLFF.

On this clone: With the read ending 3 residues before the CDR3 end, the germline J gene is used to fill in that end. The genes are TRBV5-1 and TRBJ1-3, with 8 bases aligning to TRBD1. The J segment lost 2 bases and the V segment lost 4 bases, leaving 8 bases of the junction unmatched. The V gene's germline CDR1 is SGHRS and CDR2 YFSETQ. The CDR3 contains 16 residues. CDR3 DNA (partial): TGCGCCAGCAGCCCCCAGGGGGCACTTGCTGGAAACACC. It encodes CASSPQGALAGNT. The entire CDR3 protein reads CASSPQGALAGNTIYF.

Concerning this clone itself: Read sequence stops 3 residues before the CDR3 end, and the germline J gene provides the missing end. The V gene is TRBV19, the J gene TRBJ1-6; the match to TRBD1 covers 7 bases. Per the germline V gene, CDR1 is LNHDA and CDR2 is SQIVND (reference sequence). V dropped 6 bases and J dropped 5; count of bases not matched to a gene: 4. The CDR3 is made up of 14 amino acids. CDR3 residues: CASRVDRNNSPLHF. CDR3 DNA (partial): TGTGCCAGTAGGGTGGACAGGAATAATTCACCC.

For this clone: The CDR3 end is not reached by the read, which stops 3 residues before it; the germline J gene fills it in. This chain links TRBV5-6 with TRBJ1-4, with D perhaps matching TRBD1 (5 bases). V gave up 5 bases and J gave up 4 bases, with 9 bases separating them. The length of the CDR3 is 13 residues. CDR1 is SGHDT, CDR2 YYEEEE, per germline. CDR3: CASSGADNEKLFF. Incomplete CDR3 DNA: TGTGCCAGCAGTGGGGCGGATAATGAAAAA. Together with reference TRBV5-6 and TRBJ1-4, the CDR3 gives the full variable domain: DAGVTQSPTHLIKTRGQQVTLRCSPKSGHDTVSWYQQALGQGPQFIFQYYEEEERQRGNFPDRFSGHQFPNYSSELNVNALLLGDSALYLCASSGADNEKLFFGSGTQLSVL.

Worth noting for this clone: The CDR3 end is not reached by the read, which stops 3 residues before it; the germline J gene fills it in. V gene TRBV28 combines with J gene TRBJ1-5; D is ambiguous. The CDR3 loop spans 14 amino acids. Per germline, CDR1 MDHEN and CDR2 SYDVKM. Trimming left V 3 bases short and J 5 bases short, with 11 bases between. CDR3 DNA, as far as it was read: TGTGCCAGCAGTTTGAGGTCGAATTATCAGCCC. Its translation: CASSLRSNYQP. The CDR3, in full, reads CASSLRSNYQPQHF.

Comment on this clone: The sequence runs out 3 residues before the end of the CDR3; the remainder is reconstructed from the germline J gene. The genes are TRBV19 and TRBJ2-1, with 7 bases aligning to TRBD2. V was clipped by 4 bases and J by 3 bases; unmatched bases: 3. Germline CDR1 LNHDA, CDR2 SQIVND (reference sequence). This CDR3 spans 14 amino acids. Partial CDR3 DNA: TGTGCCAGTAGTAGGGGGGGGAGCTACAATGAG. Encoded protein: CASSRGGSYNE. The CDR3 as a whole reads CASSRGGSYNEQFF.

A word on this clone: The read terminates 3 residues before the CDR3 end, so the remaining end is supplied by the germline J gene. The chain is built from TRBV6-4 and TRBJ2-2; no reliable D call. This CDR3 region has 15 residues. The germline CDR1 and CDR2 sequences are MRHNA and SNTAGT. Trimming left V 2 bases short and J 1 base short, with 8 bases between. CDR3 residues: CASSDRAGNTGELFF. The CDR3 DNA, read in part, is TGTGCCAGCAGTGACAGGGCAGGGAACACCGGGGAG.

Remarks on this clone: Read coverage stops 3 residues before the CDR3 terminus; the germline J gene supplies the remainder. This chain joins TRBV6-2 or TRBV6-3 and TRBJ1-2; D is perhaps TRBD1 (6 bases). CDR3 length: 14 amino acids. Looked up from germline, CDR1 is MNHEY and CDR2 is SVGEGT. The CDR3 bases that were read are TGTGCCAGTCCGCGGGACAAGGAGTCCTACGAC. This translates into CASPRDKESYD. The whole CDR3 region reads CASPRDKESYDYTF.

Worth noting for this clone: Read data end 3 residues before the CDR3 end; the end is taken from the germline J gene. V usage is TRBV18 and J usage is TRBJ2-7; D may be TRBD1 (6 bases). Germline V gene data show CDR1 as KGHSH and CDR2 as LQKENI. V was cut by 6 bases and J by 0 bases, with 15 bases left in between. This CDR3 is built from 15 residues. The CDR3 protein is CASSLLRGSSYEQYF. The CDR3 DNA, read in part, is TGTGCCAGCTCCCTACTCAGGGGCAGCTCCTACGAG.

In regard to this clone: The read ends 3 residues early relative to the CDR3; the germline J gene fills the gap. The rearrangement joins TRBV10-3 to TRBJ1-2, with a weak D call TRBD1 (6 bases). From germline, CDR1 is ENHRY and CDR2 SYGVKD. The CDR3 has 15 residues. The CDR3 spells CAISGSYREVEGYTF. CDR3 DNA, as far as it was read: TGTGCCATCAGTGGGAGCTACAGGGAGGTGGAAGGC.

The CDR3 bases that were read are TGTGCCAGCAGTACAGGGCAATATAGCAATCAGCCC. Protein product: CASSTGQYSNQP. Given in full, the CDR3 is CASSTGQYSNQPQHF. This chain uses TRBV2 with TRBJ1-5; D may be TRBD1 (6 bases). The read stops 3 residues short of the end of the CDR3; the missing end is completed from the germline J gene. Between the trimmed V and J ends, which lost 5 bases and 0 bases, there was a span of 11 bases. CDR3 length: 15 amino acids. Germline-derived CDR1 and CDR2 are SNHLY and FYNNEI. The whole variable domain, filled in from reference TRBV2 and TRBJ1-5, reads EPEVTQTPSHQVTQMGQEVILRCVPISNHLYFYWYRQILGQKVEFLVSFYNNEISEKSEIFDDQFSVERPDGSNFTLKIRSTKLEDSAMYFCASSTGQYSNQPQHFGDGTRLSIL.